Given below is one T cell receptor (beta chain) in context. Its cognate antigen is unknown. These data come from a study of cytomegalovirus exposure and HLA in healthy donors. PCR primers comprised 60 Vbeta and 13 Jbeta primers. The assay was immunoSEQ multiplex PCR, and TCRdb's table has in-frame clones only and misses some. The data contain 99,000 or so clones, about a tenth of them singletons. The CDR3 spans 13 residues. CDR1 is SEHNR, CDR2 FQNEAQ, per germline (reference sequence). General study results and limits: V segments that were indistinguishable, TRBV6-2 and TRBV6-3 among them, were omitted from analysis. The majority of TCR sequences were rare, yet some public TCRs appeared in many donors. Researchers catalogued about 150 TCR beta chains as cytomegalovirus-associated.

Sample: PBMCs. The chain has TRBV7-9 and TRBJ2-5; the match to TRBD1 covers 7 bases. Gene TRBJ2-7 matches the end of the DNA better, so the J call may be wrong. This receptor was identified in a man in his forties or fifties in good health and CMV-seropositive. CDR3 DNA: TGTGCCAGCCGGGACAGTCGAACCTACGAGCAGTACTTC. This encodes CASRDSRTYEQYF.